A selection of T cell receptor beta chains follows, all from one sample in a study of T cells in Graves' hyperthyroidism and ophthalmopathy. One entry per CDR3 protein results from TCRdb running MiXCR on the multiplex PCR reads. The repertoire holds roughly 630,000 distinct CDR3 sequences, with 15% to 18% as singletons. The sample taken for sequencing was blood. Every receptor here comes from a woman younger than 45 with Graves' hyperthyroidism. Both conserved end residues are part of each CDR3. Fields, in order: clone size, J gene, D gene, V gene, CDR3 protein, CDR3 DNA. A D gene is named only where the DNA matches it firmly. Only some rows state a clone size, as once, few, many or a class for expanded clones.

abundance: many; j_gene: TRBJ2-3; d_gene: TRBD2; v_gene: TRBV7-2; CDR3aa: CASSSGTSGSSGSDTQYF; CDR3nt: TGTGCCAGCAGCTCCGGGACTAGCGGGAGTAGTGGGTCAGATACGCAGTATTTT
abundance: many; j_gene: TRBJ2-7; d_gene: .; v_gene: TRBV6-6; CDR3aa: CASSYSPVSSYEQYF; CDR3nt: TGTGCCAGCAGTTACTCCCCGGTAAGCTCCTACGAGCAGTACTTC
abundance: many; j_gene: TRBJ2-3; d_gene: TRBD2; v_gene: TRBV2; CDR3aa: CASRVGLAGDIDTQYF; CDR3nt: TGTGCCAGCAGGGTCGGACTAGCGGGAGACATAGATACGCAGTATTTT
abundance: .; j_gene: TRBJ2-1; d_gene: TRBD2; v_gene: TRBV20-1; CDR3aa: CSARELAGGPNEQFF; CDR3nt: TGCAGTGCTAGAGAGCTAGCGGGAGGGCCCAATGAGCAGTTCTTC
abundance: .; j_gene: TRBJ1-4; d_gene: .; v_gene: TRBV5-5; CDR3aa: CASSLEWGSEELFF; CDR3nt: TGTGCCAGCAGCTTGGAATGGGGCAGTGAAGAACTGTTTTTT
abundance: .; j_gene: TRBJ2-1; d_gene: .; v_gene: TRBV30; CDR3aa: CAFNRAKGSYNEQFF; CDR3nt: TGTGCCTTTAACAGAGCGAAGGGGTCCTACAATGAGCAGTTCTTC
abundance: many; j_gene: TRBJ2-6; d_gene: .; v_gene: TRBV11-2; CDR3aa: CASSVPGLTYSGANVLTF; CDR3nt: TGTGCCAGCAGCGTTCCGGGACTGACATACTCTGGGGCCAACGTCCTGACTTTC
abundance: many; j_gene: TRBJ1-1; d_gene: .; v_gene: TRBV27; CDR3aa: CASSFGKGLRNTEAFF; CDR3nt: TGTGCCAGCAGTTTTGGAAAGGGGTTGAGGAACACTGAAGCTTTCTTT
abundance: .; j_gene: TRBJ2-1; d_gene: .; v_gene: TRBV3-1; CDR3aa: CASSQDLGVWNEQFF; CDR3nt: TGTGCCAGCAGCCAAGATCTCGGGGTATGGAATGAGCAGTTCTTC
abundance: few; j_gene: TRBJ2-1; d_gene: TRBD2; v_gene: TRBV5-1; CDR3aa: CASSLVLAADSYNEQFF; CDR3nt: TGCGCCAGCAGCTTGGTACTAGCGGCCGACTCCTACAATGAGCAGTTCTTC
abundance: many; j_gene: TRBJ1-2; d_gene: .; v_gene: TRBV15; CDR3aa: CATSRQGHYGYTF; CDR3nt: TGTGCCACCAGCAGACAGGGGCACTATGGCTACACCTTC
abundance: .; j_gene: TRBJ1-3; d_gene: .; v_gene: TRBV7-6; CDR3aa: CASSLGGDWRNTIYF; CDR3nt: TGTGCCAGCAGCTTAGGGGGTGATTGGAGAAACACCATATATTTT
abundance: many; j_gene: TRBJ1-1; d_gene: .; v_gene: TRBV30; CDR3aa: CAWSVQGGNTEAFF; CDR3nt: TGTGCCTGGAGTGTACAGGGAGGTAACACTGAAGCTTTCTTT
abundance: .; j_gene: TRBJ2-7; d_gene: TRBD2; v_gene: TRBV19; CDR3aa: CASSISSGSPHEQYF; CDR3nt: TGTGCCAGTAGTATCTCTAGCGGGAGTCCCCACGAGCAGTACTTC
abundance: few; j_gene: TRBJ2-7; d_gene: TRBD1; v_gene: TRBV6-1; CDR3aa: CASRPRTGDPYEQYF; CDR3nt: TGTGCCAGCAGACCCCGGACAGGGGACCCCTACGAGCAGTACTTC
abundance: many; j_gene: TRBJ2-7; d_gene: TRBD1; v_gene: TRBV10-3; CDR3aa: CAISTGDEQYF; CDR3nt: TGTGCCATCAGTACAGGGGACGAGCAGTACTTC
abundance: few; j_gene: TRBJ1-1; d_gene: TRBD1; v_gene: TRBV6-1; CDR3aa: CASSGGQGTFF; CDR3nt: TGTGCCAGCAGTGGGGGACAGGGTACTTTCTTT
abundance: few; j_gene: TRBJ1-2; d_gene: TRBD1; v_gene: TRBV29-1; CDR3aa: CSVGAGTDYGYTF; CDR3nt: TGCAGCGTTGGGGCCGGGACAGACTATGGCTACACCTTC
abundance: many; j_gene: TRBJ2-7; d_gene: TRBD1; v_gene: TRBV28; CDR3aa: CASTDRGPLSSYEQYF; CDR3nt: TGTGCCAGCACGGACAGGGGGCCCCTTAGCTCCTACGAGCAGTACTTC
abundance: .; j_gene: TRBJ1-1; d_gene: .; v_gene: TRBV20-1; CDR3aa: CSARWNQGFTEAFF; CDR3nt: TGCAGTGCTAGATGGAACCAGGGTTTCACTGAAGCTTTCTTT
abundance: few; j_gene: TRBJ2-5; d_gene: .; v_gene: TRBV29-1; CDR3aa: CSVEAPGRRRETQYF; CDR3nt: TGCAGCGTTGAAGCCCCCGGCCGGAGGCGAGAGACCCAGTACTTC
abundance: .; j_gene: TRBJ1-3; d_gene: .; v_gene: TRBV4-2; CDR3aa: CASSQEGHGSGNTIYF; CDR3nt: TGTGCCAGCAGCCAAGAGGGGCACGGCTCTGGAAACACCATATATTTT
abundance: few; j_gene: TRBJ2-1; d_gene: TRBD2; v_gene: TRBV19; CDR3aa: CASRPPRGTSGRANEQFF; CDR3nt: TGTGCCAGTAGGCCTCCTCGAGGGACTAGCGGGAGGGCCAATGAGCAGTTCTTC
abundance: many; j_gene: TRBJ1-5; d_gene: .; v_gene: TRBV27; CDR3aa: CASGMDSNQPQHF; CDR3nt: TGTGCCAGCGGGATGGATAGCAATCAGCCCCAGCATTTT
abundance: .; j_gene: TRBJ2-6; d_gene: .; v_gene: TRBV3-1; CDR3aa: CASSQNTGANVLTF; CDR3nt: TGTGCCAGCAGCCAAAATACTGGGGCCAACGTCCTGACTTTC
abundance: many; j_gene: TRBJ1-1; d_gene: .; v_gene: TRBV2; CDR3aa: CASSLTQANTEAFF; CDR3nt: TGTGCCAGCAGTCTGACTCAGGCGAACACTGAAGCTTTCTTT
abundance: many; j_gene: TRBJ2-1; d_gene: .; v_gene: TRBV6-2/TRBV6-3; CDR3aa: CASRSLSYNEQFF; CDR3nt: TGTGCCAGCAGGTCACTCTCCTACAATGAGCAGTTCTTC
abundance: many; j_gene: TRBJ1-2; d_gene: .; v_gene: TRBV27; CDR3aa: CASSLSLFGNGYTF; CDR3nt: TGTGCCAGCAGTTTATCATTGTTCGGGAATGGCTACACCTTC
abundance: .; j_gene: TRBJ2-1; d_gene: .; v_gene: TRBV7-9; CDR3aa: CASSVLPGPYEQFF; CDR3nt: TGTGCCAGCAGCGTACTGCCAGGACCTTATGAGCAGTTCTTC
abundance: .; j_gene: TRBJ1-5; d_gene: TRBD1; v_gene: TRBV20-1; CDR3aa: CSAREHDRGNQPQHF; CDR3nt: TGCAGTGCTAGAGAGCATGACAGGGGTAATCAGCCCCAGCATTTT
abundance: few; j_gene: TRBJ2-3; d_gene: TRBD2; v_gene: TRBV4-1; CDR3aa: CASSQEWTSGNTDTQYF; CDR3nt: TGCGCCAGCAGCCAAGAGTGGACTAGCGGAAACACAGATACGCAGTATTTT
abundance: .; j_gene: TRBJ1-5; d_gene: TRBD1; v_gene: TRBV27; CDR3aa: CASSPDRGYQPQHF; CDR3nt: TGTGCCAGCAGTCCAGACAGGGGATATCAGCCCCAGCATTTT
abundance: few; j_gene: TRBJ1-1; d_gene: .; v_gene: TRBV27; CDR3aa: CASSLQSGARNTEAFF; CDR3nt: TGTGCCAGCAGTTTACAGTCAGGGGCCCGGAACACTGAAGCTTTCTTT
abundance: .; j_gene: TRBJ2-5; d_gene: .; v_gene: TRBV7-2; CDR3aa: CASSSSGPKETQYF; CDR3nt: TGTGCCAGCAGCTCAAGCGGACCGAAAGAGACCCAGTACTTC
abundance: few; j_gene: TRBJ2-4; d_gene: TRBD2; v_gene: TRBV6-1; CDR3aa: CASSSIAGAKNIQYF; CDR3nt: TGTGCCAGCAGTTCCATAGCGGGAGCTAAAAACATTCAGTACTTC
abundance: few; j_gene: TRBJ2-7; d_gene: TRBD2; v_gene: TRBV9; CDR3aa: CASSPGTSRYEQYF; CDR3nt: TGTGCCAGCAGCCCCGGGACTAGCCGGTACGAGCAGTACTTC
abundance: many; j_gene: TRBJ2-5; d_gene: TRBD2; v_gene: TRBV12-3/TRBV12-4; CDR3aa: CASTQTSGSETQYF; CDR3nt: TGTGCCAGCACCCAGACTAGCGGGAGTGAGACCCAGTACTTC
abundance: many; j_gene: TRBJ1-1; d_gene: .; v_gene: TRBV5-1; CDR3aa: CASSRRQNTEAFF; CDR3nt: TGCGCCAGCAGCCGTCGACAGAACACTGAAGCTTTCTTT
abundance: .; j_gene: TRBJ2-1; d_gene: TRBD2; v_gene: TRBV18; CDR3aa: CASSPDLAGVVNEQFF; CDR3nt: TGTGCCAGCTCACCAGATCTAGCGGGAGTGGTAAATGAGCAGTTCTTC
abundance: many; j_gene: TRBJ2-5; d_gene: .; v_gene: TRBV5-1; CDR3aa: CASSSDYGETQYF; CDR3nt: TGCGCCAGCAGCTCAGATTACGGGGAGACCCAGTACTTC
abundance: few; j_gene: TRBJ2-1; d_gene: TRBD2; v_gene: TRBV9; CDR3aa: CASSGPGGPWSYNEQFF; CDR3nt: TGTGCCAGCAGCGGACCGGGAGGGCCCTGGTCCTACAATGAGCAGTTCTTC
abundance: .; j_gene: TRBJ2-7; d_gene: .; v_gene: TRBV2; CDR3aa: CASSPTTRWDEQYF; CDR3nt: TGTGCCAGCAGTCCGACGACAAGGTGGGACGAGCAGTACTTC
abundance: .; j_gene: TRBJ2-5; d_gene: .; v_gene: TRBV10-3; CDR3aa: CAISADSQETQYF; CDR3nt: TGTGCCATCAGTGCCGACAGCCAAGAGACCCAGTACTTC
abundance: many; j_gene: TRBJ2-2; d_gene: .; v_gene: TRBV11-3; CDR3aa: CASSLVLTRAGTGELFF; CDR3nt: TGTGCCAGCAGCTTAGTTCTTACCAGGGCGGGCACCGGGGAGCTGTTTTTT
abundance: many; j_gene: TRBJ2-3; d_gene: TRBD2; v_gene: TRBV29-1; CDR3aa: CSLGRLAGGGPTTDTQYF; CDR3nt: TGCAGCCTAGGGCGGCTAGCGGGAGGGGGCCCAACCACAGATACGCAGTATTTT
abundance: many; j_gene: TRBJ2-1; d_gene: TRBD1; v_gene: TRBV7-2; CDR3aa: CASSPPLRRGHDNEQFF; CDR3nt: TGTGCCAGCAGCCCACCTCTCCGCAGGGGGCATGACAATGAGCAGTTCTTC
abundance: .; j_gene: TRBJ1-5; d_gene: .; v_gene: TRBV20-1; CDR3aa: CSARDIAAWGNQPQHF; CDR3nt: TGCAGTGCTAGAGATATCGCCGCATGGGGGAATCAGCCCCAGCATTTT
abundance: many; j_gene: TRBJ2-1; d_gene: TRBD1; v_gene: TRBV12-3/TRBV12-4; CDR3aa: CASSLGDRRYNEQFF; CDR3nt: TGTGCCAGCAGTTTAGGGGACAGACGATACAATGAGCAGTTCTTC
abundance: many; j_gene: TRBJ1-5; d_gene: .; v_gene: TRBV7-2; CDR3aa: CASSDAGINQPQHF; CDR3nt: TGTGCCAGCAGCGATGCGGGGATCAATCAGCCCCAGCATTTT
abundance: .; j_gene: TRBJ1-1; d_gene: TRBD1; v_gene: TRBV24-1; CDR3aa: CATSDYDTKTGRNTEAFF; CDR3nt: TGTGCCACCAGTGACTATGACACGAAGACAGGGAGGAACACTGAAGCTTTCTTT
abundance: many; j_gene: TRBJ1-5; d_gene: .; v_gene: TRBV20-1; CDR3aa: CSAILGGQPQHF; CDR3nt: TGCAGTGCTATTTTAGGGGGTCAGCCCCAGCATTTT
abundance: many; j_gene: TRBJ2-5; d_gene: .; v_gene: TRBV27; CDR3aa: CASSLGGGNQETQYF; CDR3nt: TGTGCCAGCAGTCTAGGTGGGGGAAACCAAGAGACCCAGTACTTC